The source of this T cell receptor (beta chain) is a study of T cells in tumors after PD-1 blockade. Whole-study context: Treatment was either pembrolizumab 200 mg every 3 weeks or cemiplimab 350 mg every 2 weeks. On average, peripheral blood gave approximately 120,000 TCR templates and 35,000 to 40,000 unique clonotypes. Some patients also took daily vismodegib 150 mg during anti-PD-1 treatment. The study, taken as a whole, reports: Some novel exhausted tumor clones appeared in pre-treatment blood, suggesting peripheral recruitment.

Assay: immunoSEQ multiplex PCR; the TCRdb copy retains only in-frame clones and omits some. The table lists about 47,000 clones, more than 75% of them singletons. This CDR3 contains 15 residues. CDR1 and CDR2 (germline): MNHEY, SMNVEV (reference sequence). V lost 0 bases to trimming and J lost 3 bases, with 12 bases between them. This clone was detected only a few times. Antigen: not known. The input for sequencing was PBMCs, taken before anti-PD-1 treatment. The TCR originated in a human donor with basal cell carcinoma. The chain recombines TRBV27 with TRBJ2-7; possibly TRBD1 or TRBD2 for D (5 bases each). Here the CDR3 reads CASSLSGVRDYEQYF. As DNA, the CDR3 is TGTGCCAGCAGTTTATCGGGGGTCAGGGACTACGAGCAGTACTTC.